The subject of this entry is one T cell receptor beta chain. Its antigen is currently unknown. The data belong to a study of cytomegalovirus exposure and HLA in healthy donors. Study findings and constraints: Earlier analysis yielded a pattern in which most TCR beta V segments were productive about 90% or about 30% of the time. The availability of immune exposure information extended only to CMV serostatus.

Vbeta (60) and Jbeta (13) primers were used in the PCR. In the original processing: In a later analysis, 8.5 million to 14 million of tens of millions of unique beta chains occurred in at least two donors. The repertoire was sequenced with immunoSEQ multiplex PCR; TCRdb's copy has only in-frame clones and lacks some. The D gene and trimming were derived from the DNA, and the V and J assignments and clone size from that table. The table includes over 150,000 clones, around 85% detected once. The ends were cut back, 3 bases at V and 5 bases at J, with 16 bases in the middle. The germline V gene has CDR1 LNHDA and CDR2 SQIVND (reference sequence). This CDR3 is 15 amino acids long.

This TCR came from a male donor in good health and CMV-seronegative. This chain links TRBV19 with TRBJ1-2; tentative D call: TRBD1 (5 bases). Sequencing used PBMCs. The CDR3 here is CASSISRAGRYGYTF. The DNA for the CDR3 is TGTGCCAGTAGTATTAGCAGGGCCGGGCGGTATGGCTACACCTTC.